Below, 10 T cell receptor beta chains from the same sample are listed, as sequenced in a study of blood T cells in healthy people across ages. Sample-barcoded 5' priming and a J-beta primer mix drove a second PCR of roughly 6 to 12 cycles. A single record per CDR3 protein comes from TCRdb applying MiXCR to the 5' RACE reads. The sample carries roughly 1.9 million distinct CDR3 sequences, 30% to 40% recorded once. Sequenced sample: blood. These receptor sequences come from a human donor in good health.

This rearrangement joins TRBV20-1 to TRBJ1-1; weak D call: TRBD1 (5 bases). Germline values: CDR1 DFQATT, CDR2 SNEGSKA (reference sequence). V dropped 1 base and J dropped 1 base, with 13 bases sitting between them. The CDR3 is made up of 15 amino acids. Written as DNA, the CDR3 is TGCAGTGCTAGAGCCTCGGGACGACCGAACACTGAAGCTTTCTTT. The encoded protein is CSARASGRPNTEAFF.

Details on this clonotype: Sequence at one end of the junction differs from germline and may be a read error. The rearrangement links TRBV20-1 to TRBJ2-3; 8 positions match TRBD2. CDR1 and CDR2 (germline): DFQATT, SNEGSKA (reference sequence). The CDR3 is made up of 13 amino acids. The CDR3: CSAREFGRDTQNF. The CDR3 bases are TGCAGTGCTAGAGAGTTCGGGAGGGATACGCAGAATTTT.

This rearrangement joins TRBV29-1 to TRBJ1-1; 10 bases map to TRBD1. This CDR3 spans 13 amino acids. V shed 5 bases, J shed 4 bases, and the junction held 4 bases outside the gene matches. CDR1 SQVTM and CDR2 ANQGSEA come from the germline V gene. Here the CDR3 reads CSVPWTGGTEAFF. Written as DNA, the CDR3 is TGCAGCGTTCCCTGGACAGGGGGCACTGAAGCTTTCTTT.

This chain joins TRBV6-6 and TRBJ2-7; D is unclear. The assigned J gene may be wrong: the sequence end matches TRBJ2-5 better. The CDR3 totals 14 residues. Per the germline V gene, CDR1 is MNHNY and CDR2 is SVGAGI (reference sequence). DNA of the CDR3: TGTGCCAGCAGTTATTCTCTTCCGGAGAGGACCCAGTACTTC. Translation: CASSYSLPERTQYF.

This chain links TRBV10-3 with TRBJ1-1; D is undetermined. Trimming removed 11 bases at V and 1 base at J, with 14 bases between. The CDR3 is 13 amino acids. CDR1 is ENHRY, CDR2 SYGVKD, per germline. The CDR3 protein is CAVKPLENTEAFF. CDR3 in DNA: TGTGCCGTTAAGCCGTTGGAGAACACTGAAGCTTTCTTT.

This clonotype was seen a handful of times. The rearrangement links TRBV4-3 to TRBJ1-1; 8 nucleotides align to TRBD1. The CDR3 covers 15 residues. Germline V CDR1 and CDR2: LGHNA, YSLEER. V was clipped by 3 bases and J by 4 bases; unmatched bases: 7. The CDR3 nucleotides read TGCGCCAGCAGCCAGTTGACAGGGGCTGGCACTGAAGCTTTCTTT. Its translation is CASSQLTGAGTEAFF.

The CDR3 spells CASSLYRLETQYF. The CDR3 DNA sequence: TGTGCCAGCAGCTTATACAGATTAGAGACCCAGTACTTC. The chain carries TRBV7-2 and TRBJ2-5; no clear D. The germline gives CDR1 SGHTA, CDR2 FQGNSA. V lost 2 bases to trimming and J lost 4 bases, with 8 bases between them. The CDR3 runs to 13 residues.

The V and J genes are TRBV20-1 and TRBJ2-7; D is uncertain. V lost 0 bases and J lost 3, with 6 bases in between. The CDR3 totals 12 residues. Germline V CDR1 and CDR2: DFQATT, SNEGSKA (reference sequence). The CDR3 loop reads CSARDRLYEQYF. CDR3 coding DNA: TGCAGTGCTAGAGATAGGCTCTACGAGCAGTACTTC.

The chain recombines TRBV7-2 with TRBJ1-5, with D possibly matching TRBD1 (5 bases). The V and J ends lost 3 bases and 3 bases respectively, with 12 bases between them. The germline gives CDR1 SGHTA, CDR2 FQGNSA. CDR3 length equals 15 residues. This chain's CDR3 is CASSFRRGDNQPQHF. The CDR3 DNA follows: TGTGCCAGCAGCTTCCGCAGAGGGGACAATCAGCCCCAGCATTTT.

The gene calls are TRBV6-5 and TRBJ2-3; no definite D call. CDR1 is MNHEY, CDR2 SVGAGI, per germline. The CDR3 covers 14 residues. The germline V and J ends were trimmed by 2 bases and 6 bases, with 12 bases remaining between them. Written as DNA, the CDR3 is TGTGCCAGCAGTTACCCCGGGCGACCGGATACGCAGTATTTT. This translates into CASSYPGRPDTQYF.